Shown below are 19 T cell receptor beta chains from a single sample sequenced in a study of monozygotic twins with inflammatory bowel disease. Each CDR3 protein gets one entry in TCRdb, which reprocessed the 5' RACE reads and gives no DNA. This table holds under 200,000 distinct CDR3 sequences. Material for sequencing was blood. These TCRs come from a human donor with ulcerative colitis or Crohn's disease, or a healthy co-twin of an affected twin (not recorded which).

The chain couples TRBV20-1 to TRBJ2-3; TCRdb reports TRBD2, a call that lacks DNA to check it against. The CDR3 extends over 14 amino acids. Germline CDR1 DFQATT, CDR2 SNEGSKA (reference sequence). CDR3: CSEAGTSGTDTQYF.

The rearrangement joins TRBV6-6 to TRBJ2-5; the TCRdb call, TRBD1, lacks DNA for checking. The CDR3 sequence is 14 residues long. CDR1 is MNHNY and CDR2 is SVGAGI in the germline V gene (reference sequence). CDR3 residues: CASTQQGDQETQYF.

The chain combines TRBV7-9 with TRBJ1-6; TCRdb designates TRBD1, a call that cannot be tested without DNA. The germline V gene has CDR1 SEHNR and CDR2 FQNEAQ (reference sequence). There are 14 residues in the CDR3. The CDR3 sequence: CASSRTGNGSPLHF.

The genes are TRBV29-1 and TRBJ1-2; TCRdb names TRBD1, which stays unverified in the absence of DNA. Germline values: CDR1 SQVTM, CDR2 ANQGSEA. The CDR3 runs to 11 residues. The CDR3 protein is CSGSTGYGYTF.

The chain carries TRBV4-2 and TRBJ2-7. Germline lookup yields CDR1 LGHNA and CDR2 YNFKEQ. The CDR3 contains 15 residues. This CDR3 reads CASSQDRSIAWEQYF.

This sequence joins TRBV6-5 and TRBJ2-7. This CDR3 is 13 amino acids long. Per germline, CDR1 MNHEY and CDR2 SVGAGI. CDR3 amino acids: CASSSGTTYEQYF.

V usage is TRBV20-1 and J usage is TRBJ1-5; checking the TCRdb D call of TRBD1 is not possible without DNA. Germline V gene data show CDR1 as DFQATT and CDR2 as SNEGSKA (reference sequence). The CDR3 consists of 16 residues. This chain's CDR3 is CSAHEVDRFGNQPQHF.

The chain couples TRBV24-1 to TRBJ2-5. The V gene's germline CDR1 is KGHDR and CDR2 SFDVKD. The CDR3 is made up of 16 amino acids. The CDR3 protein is CATSDFGGEYQETQYF.

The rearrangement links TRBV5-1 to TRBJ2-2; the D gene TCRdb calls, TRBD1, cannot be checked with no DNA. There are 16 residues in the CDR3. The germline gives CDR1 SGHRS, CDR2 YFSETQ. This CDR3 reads CASSSRDDMRAGELFF.

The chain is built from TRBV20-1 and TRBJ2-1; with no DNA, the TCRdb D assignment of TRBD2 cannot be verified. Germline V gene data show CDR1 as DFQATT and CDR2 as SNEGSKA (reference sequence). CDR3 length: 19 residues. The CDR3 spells CSARDSARVLAGGGSEQFF.

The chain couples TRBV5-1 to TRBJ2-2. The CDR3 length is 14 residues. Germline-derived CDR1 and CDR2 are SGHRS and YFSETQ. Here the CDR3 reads CASNLDLNTGELFF.

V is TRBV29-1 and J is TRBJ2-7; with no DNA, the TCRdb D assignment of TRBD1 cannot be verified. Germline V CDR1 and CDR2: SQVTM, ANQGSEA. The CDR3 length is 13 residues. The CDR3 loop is CSAGRDRTYEQYF.

The CDR3 is CASSSQAGGGNEQFF. This chain links TRBV7-2 with TRBJ2-1; no DNA is available, so the TRBD2 call from TCRdb remains unchecked. Germline-derived CDR1 and CDR2 are SGHTA and FQGNSA. This CDR3 region has 15 residues.

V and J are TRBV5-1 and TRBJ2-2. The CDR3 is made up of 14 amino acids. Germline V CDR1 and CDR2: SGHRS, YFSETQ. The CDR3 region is CASSLAINTGELFF.

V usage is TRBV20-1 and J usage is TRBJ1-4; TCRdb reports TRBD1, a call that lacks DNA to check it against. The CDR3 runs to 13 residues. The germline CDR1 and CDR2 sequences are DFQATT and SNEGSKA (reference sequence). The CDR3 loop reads CSANRDAEGKLFF.

CDR3 sequence: CASSFLSGQGDTGELFF. V usage is TRBV12-3 or TRBV12-4 and J usage is TRBJ2-2; TCRdb outputs TRBD1, but without DNA this stays unchecked. This CDR3 is 17 amino acids long.

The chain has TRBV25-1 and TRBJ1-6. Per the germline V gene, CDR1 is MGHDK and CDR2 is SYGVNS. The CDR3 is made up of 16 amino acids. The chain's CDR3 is CASSETGRLSLPPLHF.

CDR3 residues: CASRQGIQISSYNEQFF. The rearrangement uses TRBV5-1 and TRBJ2-1; the D call of TRBD1 rests on TCRdb alone, since no DNA is present to check it. Germline V CDR1 and CDR2: SGHRS, YFSETQ. This CDR3 comprises 17 residues.

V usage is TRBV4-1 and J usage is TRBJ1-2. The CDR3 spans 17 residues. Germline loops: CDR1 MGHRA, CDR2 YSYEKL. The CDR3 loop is CASSQELSAIRNYGYTF.